The 23 T cell receptor beta chains given below trace back to one sample, sequenced in a study of shared clonotypes between healthy human individuals. Terminally differentiated effector memory CD45RA+ cells were left out of the naive CD8 fraction, which was CD45RO-negative and positively selected for CCR7. Repertoires were generated with immunoSEQ multiplex PCR, while TCRdb's copy carries only in-frame clones and drops some. The sample contains approximately 2,000,000 clones, about 93% of which appear only once. The sample consisted of naive CD8+ T cells from PBMCs. The receptors were gathered from a man younger than 35 in good health. Some clones in this sample may be carry-over from other donors' samples.

This chain links TRBV19 with TRBJ2-3, with D perhaps TRBD1 (6 bases). The CDR3 extends over 15 amino acids. The germline V gene encodes CDR1 LNHDA and CDR2 SQIVND (reference sequence). Trimming pared 10 bases from V and 0 bases from J, leaving 17 bases between. The CDR3 bases are TGTGCCACACGGCAGGACAGAGCTAGCACAGATACGCAGTATTTT. Its translation: CATRQDRASTDTQYF.

In its sample, this clone was seen once. This chain links TRBV19 with TRBJ1-5; 9 bases line up with TRBD1. Germline lookup yields CDR1 LNHDA and CDR2 SQIVND (reference sequence). The V and J ends lost 7 bases and 3 bases, in that order; junction bases with no gene match: 16. The CDR3 extends over 18 amino acids. The CDR3 sequence: CASNRDRALTTNNQPQHF. CDR3 DNA sequence: TGTGCCAGTAACCGGGACAGGGCACTTACTACGAACAATCAGCCCCAGCATTTT.

The chain links TRBV6-1 to TRBJ2-2; 8 nucleotides line up with TRBD1. The length of the CDR3 is 16 residues. Per the germline V gene, CDR1 is MNHNS and CDR2 is SASEGT. The V gene end was trimmed by 2 bases and the J gene end by 6 bases; junction bases not matched to a gene: 8. The DNA of the CDR3 is TGTGCCAGCAGTGAACTGGACAGGGTGAGAGCCGGGGAGCTGTTTTTT. It codes for CASSELDRVRAGELFF.

The CDR3 loop is CASSLGTSGSHEQFF. The CDR3 region has the DNA TGTGCCAGCAGCCTCGGGACTAGCGGGAGTCATGAGCAGTTCTTC. V gene TRBV7-8 combines with J gene TRBJ2-1; 14 bases match TRBD2. CDR1 and CDR2 (germline): SGHVS, FQNEAQ. Germline trimming cut 5 bases from V and 8 bases from J; bases unmatched to any gene: 5. The CDR3 covers 15 residues.

A word on this clone: Other DNA sequences within the sample encode an identical CDR3. The rearrangement links TRBV7-9 to TRBJ2-3, with TRBD1 matching 7 bases. The CDR3 totals 15 residues. The V segment lost 5 bases and the J segment 1 base; nucleotides outside the gene matches: 6. The germline V gene has CDR1 SEHNR and CDR2 FQNEAQ (reference sequence). The CDR3 bases are TGTGCCAGCAGCCCGCCGGGACAGCGCACAGATACGCAGTATTTT. Residues: CASSPPGQRTDTQYF.

The chain has TRBV5-5 and TRBJ2-7, with 7 bases aligning to TRBD2. CDR3 length equals 14 residues. Germline assignment: CDR1 SGHKS and CDR2 YYEKEE (reference sequence). J was trimmed by 1 base and V by 2 bases; bases with no gene match: 3. The CDR3 bases are TGTGCCAGCAGCTTATGGGAGGGGTCCTACGAGCAGTACTTC. Amino acid sequence: CASSLWEGSYEQYF.

The chain couples TRBV27 to TRBJ1-1; 7 bases fit TRBD1. The germline V gene has CDR1 MNHEY and CDR2 SMNVEV (reference sequence). CDR3 length: 13 residues. V dropped 5 bases and J dropped 6; count of bases not matched to a gene: 6. CDR3 coding DNA: TGTGCCAGCAGTCTATTGGACAGGCCTGAAGCTTTCTTT. It codes for CASSLLDRPEAFF.

J is TRBJ2-1 and V is TRBV19, with 7 bases fitting TRBD1. V lost 5 bases, J lost 3 bases, and 13 bases stayed unmatched. Germline V CDR1 and CDR2: LNHDA, SQIVND (reference sequence). CDR3 length equals 17 residues. The CDR3 DNA reads TGTGCCAGTAGTCGCCGAACCGGGACAGTAGACTACAATGAGCAGTTCTTC. Translating gives CASSRRTGTVDYNEQFF.

Concerning this clone: Other DNA sequences in the same sample also yield this CDR3. Here the CDR3 reads CASSLHSNQPQHF. As DNA, the CDR3 is TGTGCCAGCAGTCTGCATAGCAATCAGCCCCAGCATTTT. The chain joins TRBV28 to TRBJ1-5, with D unresolved. Germline values: CDR1 MDHEN, CDR2 SYDVKM. V was trimmed by 5 bases and J by 0 bases, leaving 5 bases between them. The CDR3 has 13 residues.

This clone appeared a single time. The genes are TRBV5-6 and TRBJ2-1, with D possibly TRBD2 on 5 matching bases. Deletions cut 0 bases from V and 3 bases from J, with 13 bases between. This CDR3 region has 16 residues. Germline V lookup: CDR1 SGHDT, CDR2 YYEEEE. The CDR3 sequence: CASSLGAAGHYNEQFF. CDR3 in DNA: TGTGCCAGCAGCTTGGGGGCGGCGGGCCACTACAATGAGCAGTTCTTC.

The genes are TRBV7-2 and TRBJ2-5; D not resolved. The CDR3 consists of 12 residues. Germline lookup yields CDR1 SGHTA and CDR2 FQGNSA. V lost 0 bases to trimming and J lost 11 bases, with 10 bases between them. The CDR3 reads CASSLAPEKQYF. The CDR3 DNA follows: TGTGCCAGCAGCTTAGCCCCAGAGAAGCAGTACTTC.

The rearrangement links TRBV27 to TRBJ2-7; D remains ambiguous. CDR1 is MNHEY and CDR2 is SMNVEV in the germline V gene (reference sequence). V dropped 2 bases and J dropped 3 bases, with 8 bases sitting between them. CDR3 length equals 13 residues. The CDR3 reads CASSLRHFYEQYF. The DNA of the CDR3 is TGTGCCAGCAGTTTAAGGCACTTCTACGAGCAGTACTTC.

CDR3 amino acids: CASSPARGPYEQYF. The CDR3 bases are TGTGCCAGTAGTCCCGCGCGGGGCCCCTACGAGCAGTACTTC. The chain employs TRBV19 and TRBJ2-7; a possible D gene is TRBD2 (6 bases). V gave up 5 bases and J gave up 2 bases, with 13 bases separating them. The CDR3 has 14 residues. CDR1 LNHDA and CDR2 SQIVND come from the germline V gene (reference sequence).

The rearrangement uses TRBV10-3 and TRBJ2-7, with no clear D. Germline values: CDR1 ENHRY, CDR2 SYGVKD. The CDR3 is made up of 14 amino acids. Deletions cut 2 bases from V and 3 bases from J, with 11 bases between. The CDR3 reads CAISELNTLYEQYF. The CDR3 DNA follows: TGTGCCATCAGTGAGCTCAATACACTCTACGAGCAGTACTTC.

This clone has only one observation. The rearrangement joins TRBV28 to TRBJ2-7; D might be TRBD1 (6 bases). CDR1 is MDHEN and CDR2 is SYDVKM in the germline V gene. V dropped 2 bases and J dropped 5 bases, with 13 bases sitting between them. There are 14 residues in the CDR3. This CDR3 is CASSLNQGWDEQYF. The CDR3 DNA reads TGTGCCAGCAGTTTAAATCAGGGGTGGGACGAGCAGTACTTC.

About this clone: This CDR3 is also generated by other DNA sequences in the sample. The rearrangement links TRBV27 to TRBJ2-7, with 12 nucleotides matching TRBD2. This CDR3 has 15 residues. Germline CDR1 reads MNHEY; CDR2 reads SMNVEV (reference sequence). Germline trimming cut 5 bases from V and 3 bases from J; bases unmatched to any gene: 5. CDR3: CASSIRLAGVYEQYF. The CDR3 nucleotides are TGTGCCAGCAGTATCCGACTAGCGGGAGTCTACGAGCAGTACTTC.

This clone showed up just once. This rearrangement joins TRBV5-6 to TRBJ2-2; D perhaps matches TRBD1 (6 bases). The V gene's germline CDR1 is SGHDT and CDR2 YYEEEE. CDR3 length: 15 residues. V lost 4 bases, J lost 3 bases, and 13 bases lay in between. CDR3 amino acids: CASSTDRFDTGELFF. The CDR3 DNA reads as TGTGCCAGCAGCACAGACAGGTTCGACACCGGGGAGCTGTTTTTT.

Here the CDR3 DNA reads TGTGCCAGCAGTGAGTCGGCCTCTGGGGCCAACGTCCTGACTTTC. This encodes CASSESASGANVLTF. The rearrangement joins TRBV6-4 to TRBJ2-6; D not resolved. The V and J ends lost 3 bases and 0 bases respectively, with 6 bases between them. Germline V lookup: CDR1 MRHNA, CDR2 SNTAGT. This CDR3 is built from 15 residues.

The V gene is TRBV5-6, the J gene TRBJ2-3; possibly TRBD2 for D (5 bases). This CDR3 region has 16 residues. Trimming took off 2 bases at V and 3 bases at J, with 16 bases between the two ends. The germline CDR1 and CDR2 sequences are SGHDT and YYEEEE. CDR3 bases: TGTGCCAGCAGCTTAGAAGGGCTGGGCGGGACAGATACGCAGTATTTT. This encodes CASSLEGLGGTDTQYF.

This rearrangement joins TRBV28 to TRBJ1-2; unclear D gene. Germline lookup yields CDR1 MDHEN and CDR2 SYDVKM. The CDR3 extends over 12 amino acids. The V and J ends lost 2 bases and 4 bases respectively, with 5 bases between them. CDR3 nucleotides: TGTGCCAGCAGTTTAGGCGGCTATGGCTACACCTTC. Its protein product is CASSLGGYGYTF.

This clone occurred a few times. The J gene is TRBJ2-7, the V gene TRBV27, with D tentatively TRBD1 (5 bases). V gave up 0 bases and J gave up 6 bases, with 12 bases separating them. Germline CDR1 MNHEY, CDR2 SMNVEV (reference sequence). The CDR3 runs to 14 residues. This CDR3 reads CASSLSGQGREQYF. In DNA, the CDR3 is TGTGCCAGCAGTTTATCTGGGCAGGGTCGCGAGCAGTACTTC.

This clone was picked up a small number of times. The rearrangement links TRBV6-5 to TRBJ1-2; TRBD1 aligns across 10 bases. From germline, CDR1 is MNHEY and CDR2 SVGAGI. The length of the CDR3 is 14 residues. The junction had 5 bases not matched to a gene; V was cut back by 6 bases and J by 4 bases. This CDR3 reads CASSPGQGTYGYTF. As DNA, the CDR3 is TGTGCCAGCAGCCCGGGACAGGGGACCTATGGCTACACCTTC.

This clone showed up just a few times. The chain uses TRBV14 and TRBJ1-1; 7 bases fit TRBD1. J gave up 2 bases and V 3 bases, and 9 bases lay outside the gene matches. Per the germline V gene, CDR1 is SGHDN and CDR2 is FVKESK. The CDR3 covers 16 residues. DNA for the CDR3: TGTGCCAGCAGCCAGCTACGGGGACAGATTAACACTGAAGCTTTCTTT. Protein product: CASSQLRGQINTEAFF.